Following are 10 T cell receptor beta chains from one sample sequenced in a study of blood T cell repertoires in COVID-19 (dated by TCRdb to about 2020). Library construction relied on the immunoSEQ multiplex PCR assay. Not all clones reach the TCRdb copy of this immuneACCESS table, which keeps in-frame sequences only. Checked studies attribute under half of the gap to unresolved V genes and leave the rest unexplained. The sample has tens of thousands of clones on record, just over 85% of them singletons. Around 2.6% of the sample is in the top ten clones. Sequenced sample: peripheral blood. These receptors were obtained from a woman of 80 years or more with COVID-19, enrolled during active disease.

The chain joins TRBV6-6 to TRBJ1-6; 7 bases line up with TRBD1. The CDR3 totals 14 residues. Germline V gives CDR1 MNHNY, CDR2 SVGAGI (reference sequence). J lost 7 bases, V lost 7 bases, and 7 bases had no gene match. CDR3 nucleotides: TGTGCCAGCATTCCGACAGGGAACAATTCACCCCTCCACTTT. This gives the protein CASIPTGNNSPLHF.

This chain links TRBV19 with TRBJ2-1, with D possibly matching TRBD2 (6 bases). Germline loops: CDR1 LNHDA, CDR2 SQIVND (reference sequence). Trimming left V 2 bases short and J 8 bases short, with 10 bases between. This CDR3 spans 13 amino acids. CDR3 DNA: TGTGCCAGTAGTATATTATCGGGGGATGAGCAGTTCTTC. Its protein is CASSILSGDEQFF.

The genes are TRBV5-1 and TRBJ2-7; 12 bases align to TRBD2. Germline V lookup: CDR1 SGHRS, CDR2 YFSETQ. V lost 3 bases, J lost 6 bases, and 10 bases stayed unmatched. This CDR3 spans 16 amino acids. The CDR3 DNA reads TGCGCCAGCAGCTACGGACTAGCGGGGACCGGGGGCGAGCAGTACTTC. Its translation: CASSYGLAGTGGEQYF.

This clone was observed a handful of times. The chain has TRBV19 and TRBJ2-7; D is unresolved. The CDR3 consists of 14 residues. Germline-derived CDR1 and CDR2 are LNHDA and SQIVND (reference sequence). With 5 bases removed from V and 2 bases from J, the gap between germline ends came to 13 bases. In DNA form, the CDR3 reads TGTGCCAGTAGTCCGCACTATAACCCCTACGAGCAGTACTTC. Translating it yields CASSPHYNPYEQYF.

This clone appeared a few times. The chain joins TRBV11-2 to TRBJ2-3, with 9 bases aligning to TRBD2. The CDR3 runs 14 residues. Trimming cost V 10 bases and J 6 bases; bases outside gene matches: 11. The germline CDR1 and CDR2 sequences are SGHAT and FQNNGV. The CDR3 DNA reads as TGTGCCACACGAGGCGGGGGGGCCGGGGATACGCAGTATTTT. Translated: CATRGGGAGDTQYF.

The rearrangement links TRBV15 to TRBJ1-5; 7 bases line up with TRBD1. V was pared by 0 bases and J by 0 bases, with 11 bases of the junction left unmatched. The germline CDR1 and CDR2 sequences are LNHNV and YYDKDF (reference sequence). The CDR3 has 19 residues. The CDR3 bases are TGTGCCACCAGCAGAGAAAAAGGGGGCCCACTCTATAGCAATCAGCCCCAGCATTTT. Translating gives CATSREKGGPLYSNQPQHF.

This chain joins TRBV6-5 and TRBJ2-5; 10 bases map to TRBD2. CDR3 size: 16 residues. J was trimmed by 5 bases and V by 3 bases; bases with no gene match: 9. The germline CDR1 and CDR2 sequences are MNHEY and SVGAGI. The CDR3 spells CASSYSASGSRETQYF. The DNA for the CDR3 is TGTGCCAGCAGTTATTCAGCTAGCGGGAGCAGGGAGACCCAGTACTTC.

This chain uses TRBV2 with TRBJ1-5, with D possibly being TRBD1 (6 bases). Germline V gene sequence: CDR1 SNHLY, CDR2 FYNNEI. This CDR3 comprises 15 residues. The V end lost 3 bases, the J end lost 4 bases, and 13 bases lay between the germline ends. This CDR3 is CASSDDWTDNQPQHF. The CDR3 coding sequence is TGTGCCAGCAGTGATGACTGGACAGATAATCAGCCCCAGCATTTT.

The CDR3 DNA sequence: TGTGCCAGTATCGGGGGGCAGGGGCACTATGGCTACACCTTC. Translating it yields CASIGGQGHYGYTF. The chain is built from TRBV19 and TRBJ1-2; D might be TRBD1 (6 bases). Trimming left V 7 bases short and J 3 bases short, with 15 bases between. Germline CDR1 reads LNHDA; CDR2 reads SQIVND (reference sequence). The CDR3 length is 14 residues.

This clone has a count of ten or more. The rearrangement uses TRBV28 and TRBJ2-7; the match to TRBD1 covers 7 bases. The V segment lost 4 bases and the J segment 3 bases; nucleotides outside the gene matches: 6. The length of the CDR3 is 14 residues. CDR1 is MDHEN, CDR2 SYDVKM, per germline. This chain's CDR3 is CASSWMTGNYEQYF. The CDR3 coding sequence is TGTGCCAGCAGTTGGATGACAGGGAACTACGAGCAGTACTTC.